The sequence of this T cell receptor (beta chain) was determined in a study of blood T cell repertoires in COVID-19. In the study overall: Samples representing acute and convalescent COVID-19 were sourced from the United States, Italy and Spain. T cells, B-cell-depleted T cells, or PBMCs supplied cDNA or gDNA.

Recruited during active infection, patients (from Seattle) were subsequently followed longitudinally. V lost 5 bases, J lost 2 bases, and 6 bases stayed unmatched. There are 15 residues in the CDR3. Germline V gene data show CDR1 as LNHDA and CDR2 as SQIVND (reference sequence). Original data processing: For nucleated cells, counts were estimated from reference gene primer amplification. TCRdb keeps only in-frame clones here, not all; method: immunoSEQ multiplex PCR. The V and J calls and clone size were taken over from that table, and D and trimming were inferred from the DNA. This table holds about 200,000 clones, approximately 80% found once.

The TCR was taken from a man between 60 and 70 years old with COVID-19, enrolled during active disease. The chain employs TRBV19 and TRBJ1-3; 7 bases agree with TRBD1. The sample taken for sequencing was peripheral blood. CDR3 in amino acids: CASSPTGVTGNTIYF. The CDR3 coding sequence is TGTGCCAGTAGTCCTACAGGGGTAACTGGAAACACCATATATTTT.